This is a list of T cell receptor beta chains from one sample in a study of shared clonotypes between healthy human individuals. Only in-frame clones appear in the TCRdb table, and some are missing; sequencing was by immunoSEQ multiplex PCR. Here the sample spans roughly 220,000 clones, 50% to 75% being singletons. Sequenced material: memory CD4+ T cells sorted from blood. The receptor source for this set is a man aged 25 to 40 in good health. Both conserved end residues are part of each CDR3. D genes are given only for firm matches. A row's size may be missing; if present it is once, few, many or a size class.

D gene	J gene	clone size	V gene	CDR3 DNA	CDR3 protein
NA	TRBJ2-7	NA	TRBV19	TGTGCCAGTAGTAGCAGGGAAGGCGTATACGAGCAGTACTTC	CASSSREGVYEQYF
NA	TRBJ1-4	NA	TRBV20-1	TGCAGTGCTCCTTCGAGGGAAAAACTGTTTTTT	CSAPSREKLFF
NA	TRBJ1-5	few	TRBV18	TGTGCCAGCTCATTATATCCCCCACAGGGATATAGCAATCAGCCCCAGCATTTT	CASSLYPPQGYSNQPQHF
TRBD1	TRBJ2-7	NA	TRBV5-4	TGTGCCAGCAGCTTGGGTGGACAGGGAACTGGCGAGCAGTACTTC	CASSLGGQGTGEQYF
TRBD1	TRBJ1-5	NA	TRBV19	TGTGCCAGTAGTCCGGGACAGGGTAGGGGAAATCAGCCCCAGCATTTT	CASSPGQGRGNQPQHF
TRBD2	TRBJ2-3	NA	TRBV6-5	TGTGCCAGCAGTTACGTTGGCCTAGCGGCCACAGATACGCAGTATTTT	CASSYVGLAATDTQYF
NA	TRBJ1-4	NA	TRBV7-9	TGTGCCAGCAGCACGTATCCTCGGGGCGTCACTCCAACTAATGAAAAACTGTTTTTT	CASSTYPRGVTPTNEKLFF
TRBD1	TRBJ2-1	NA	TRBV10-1	TGCGCCAGCAGTGGGACAGGGCTACGAAACAATGAGCAGTTCTTC	CASSGTGLRNNEQFF
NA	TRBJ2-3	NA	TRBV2	TGTGCCAGCACTTCGGCGGATACGCAGTATTTT	CASTSADTQYF
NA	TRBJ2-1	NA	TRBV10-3	TGTGCCATCGGTGACAGAGACAATGAGCAGTTCTTC	CAIGDRDNEQFF
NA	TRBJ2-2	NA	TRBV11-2	TGTGCCAGCAGCTCCCTCCGACAGAACACCGGGGAGCTGTTTTTT	CASSSLRQNTGELFF
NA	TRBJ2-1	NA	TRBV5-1	TGCGCCAGCAGTGCGGACATCGAATTTGAGTTCTTC	CASSADIEFEFF
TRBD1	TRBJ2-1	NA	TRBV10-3	TGTGCCATCAGTGGAGACAGGGGGCCCTACAATGAGCAGTTCTTC	CAISGDRGPYNEQFF
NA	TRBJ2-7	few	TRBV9	TGTGCCAGCAGCCCTGACGGGCATTACGAGCAGTACTTC	CASSPDGHYEQYF
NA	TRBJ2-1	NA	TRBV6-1	TGTGCCAGCAGTCGCGGGAACGCCTACAATGAGCAGTTCTTC	CASSRGNAYNEQFF
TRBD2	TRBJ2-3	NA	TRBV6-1	TGTGCCAGCAGGAAGGGAGCGGGAATCACAGATACGCAGTATTTT	CASRKGAGITDTQYF
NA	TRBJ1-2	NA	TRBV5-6	TGTGCCAGCAGCTTGGTTTTGGCAGCTTATGGCTACACCTTC	CASSLVLAAYGYTF
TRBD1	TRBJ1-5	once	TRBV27	TGTGCCAGCAGTTCCCGGGCACAGGGGATCACAAAGAAATGGAATCAGCCCCAGCATTTT	CASSSRAQGITKKWNQPQHF
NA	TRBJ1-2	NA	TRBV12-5	TGTGCTAGTGGTTTGGTACTCTCGGACAGCCTTAACTATGGCTACACCTTC	CASGLVLSDSLNYGYTF
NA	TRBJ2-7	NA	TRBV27	TGTGCCAGCAGTTTAGGAATTCAGGGCTGGCAGTACTTC	CASSLGIQGWQYF
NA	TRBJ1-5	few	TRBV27	TGTGCCAGCAGTCCCCGGAGGGAAGATCAGCCCCAGCATTTT	CASSPRREDQPQHF
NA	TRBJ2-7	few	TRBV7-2	TGTGCCAGCAGCTTATCGGCTAGCGCCTACGAGCAGTACTTC	CASSLSASAYEQYF
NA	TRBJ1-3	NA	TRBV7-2	TGTGCCAGCAGCTTAAAGGGGGGCGGAAACACCATATATTTT	CASSLKGGGNTIYF
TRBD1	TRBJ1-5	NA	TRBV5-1	TGCGCCAGCAGCTTGGATGGGACAGGGATTCAGCCCCAGCATTTT	CASSLDGTGIQPQHF
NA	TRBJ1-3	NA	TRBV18	TGTGCCAGCTCACTACCGACGGGGTCCCTCTCTGGAAACACCATATATTTT	CASSLPTGSLSGNTIYF
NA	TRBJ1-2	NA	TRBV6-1	TGTGCCAGCAGTGAAGGAGGACAGAGGAGGAACGGCTACACCTTC	CASSEGGQRRNGYTF
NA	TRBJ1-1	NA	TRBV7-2	TGTGCCAGCAGCTCCCCGGGGCGGGGGCTGGGCACTGAAGCTTTCTTT	CASSSPGRGLGTEAFF
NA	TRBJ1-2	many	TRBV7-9	TGTGCCAGCAGCCTAGGACAGATCAACTATGGCTACACCTTC	CASSLGQINYGYTF
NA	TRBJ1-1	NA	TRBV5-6	TGTGCCAGCAGCTTGGGGACGGGGAACACTGAAGCTTTCTTT	CASSLGTGNTEAFF
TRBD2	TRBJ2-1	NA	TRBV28	TGTGCCAGCAGTTTAAGTTTTAGCGGGAGGGGAACCATGGTTAATGAGCAGTTCTTC	CASSLSFSGRGTMVNEQFF
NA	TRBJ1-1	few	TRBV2	TGTGCCAGCAGTGACCTAGGGACTGAAGCTTTCTTT	CASSDLGTEAFF
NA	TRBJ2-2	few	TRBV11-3	TGTGCCAGCAGCGGACAGAACACCGGGGAGCTGTTTTTT	CASSGQNTGELFF
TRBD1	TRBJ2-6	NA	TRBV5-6	TGTGCCAGCAGCTTGTCAGGGGACAGCCGCTCTGGGGCCAACGTCCTGACTTTC	CASSLSGDSRSGANVLTF
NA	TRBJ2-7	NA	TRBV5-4	TGTGCCAGCAGCTTGATAGCAGGGAGTTCCTACGAGCAGTACTTC	CASSLIAGSSYEQYF
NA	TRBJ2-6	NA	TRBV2	TGTGCCAGCAGTGTCGGGACTGTAGGGGCCAACGTCCTGACTTTC	CASSVGTVGANVLTF
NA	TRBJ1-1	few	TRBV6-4	TGTGCCAGCAGTTCCTCTGGAGGCTCGTACACTGAAGCTTTCTTT	CASSSSGGSYTEAFF
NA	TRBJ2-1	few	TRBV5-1	TGCGCCAGCAGCTTGGAAGCCTTTAGGGGCAATGAGCAGTTCTTC	CASSLEAFRGNEQFF
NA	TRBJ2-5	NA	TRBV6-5	TGTGCCAGCACCCAAGGCGAGACCCAGTACTTC	CASTQGETQYF
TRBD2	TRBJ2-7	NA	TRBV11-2	TGTGCCAGCAGCCAGGGACTAGCGGGGTTCTACGAGCAGTACTTC	CASSQGLAGFYEQYF
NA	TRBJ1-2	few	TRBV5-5	TGTGCCAGCAGCTTGGTTGGTTATGGCTACACCTTC	CASSLVGYGYTF
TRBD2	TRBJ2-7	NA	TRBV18	TGTGCCAGCTCACCCGGGACTACACTTAACTACGAGCAGTACTTC	CASSPGTTLNYEQYF
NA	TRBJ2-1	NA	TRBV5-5	TGTGCCAGCAGCTTGTCTAGTGGGCACAATGAGCAGTTCTTC	CASSLSSGHNEQFF
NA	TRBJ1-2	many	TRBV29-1	TGCAGCGTTAGGGGAAACTATGGCTACACCTTC	CSVRGNYGYTF
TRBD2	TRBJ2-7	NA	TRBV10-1	TGCGCCAGGTGGACTAGCGGGCTGGGGGCCGATATCCGGGCCTTTATCGAGCAGTACTTC	CARWTSGLGADIRAFIEQYF
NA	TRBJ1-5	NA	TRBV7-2	TGTGCCAGCAGCGGGCAGGGGAAAGAGCCCCAGCATTTT	CASSGQGKEPQHF
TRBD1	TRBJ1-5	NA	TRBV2	TGTGCCAGCAACTCAGGGGGCGATGGTCAGCCCCAGCATTTT	CASNSGGDGQPQHF